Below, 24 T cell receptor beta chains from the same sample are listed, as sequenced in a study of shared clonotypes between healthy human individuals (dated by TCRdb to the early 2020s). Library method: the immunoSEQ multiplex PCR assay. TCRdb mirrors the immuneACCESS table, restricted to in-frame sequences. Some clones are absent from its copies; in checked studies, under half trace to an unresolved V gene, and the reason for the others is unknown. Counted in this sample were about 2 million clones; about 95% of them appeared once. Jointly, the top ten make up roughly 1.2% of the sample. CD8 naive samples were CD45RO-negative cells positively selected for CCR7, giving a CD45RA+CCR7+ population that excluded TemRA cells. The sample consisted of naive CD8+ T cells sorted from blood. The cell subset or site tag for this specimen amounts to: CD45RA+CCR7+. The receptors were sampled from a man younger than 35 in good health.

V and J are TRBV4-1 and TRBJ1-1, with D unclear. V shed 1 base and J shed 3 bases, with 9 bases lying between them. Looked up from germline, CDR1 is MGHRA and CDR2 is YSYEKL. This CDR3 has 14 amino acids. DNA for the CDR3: TGCGCCAGCAGCCAAGCGGAGGTTGACACTGAAGCTTTCTTT. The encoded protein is CASSQAEVDTEAFF.

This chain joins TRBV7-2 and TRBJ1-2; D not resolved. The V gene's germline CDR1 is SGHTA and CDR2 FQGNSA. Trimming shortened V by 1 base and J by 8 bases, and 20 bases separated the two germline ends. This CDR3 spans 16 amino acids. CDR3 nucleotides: TGTGCCAGCAGCTTAGGCCCGGTTGTCCCCCCGGACGGCTACACCTTC. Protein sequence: CASSLGPVVPPDGYTF.

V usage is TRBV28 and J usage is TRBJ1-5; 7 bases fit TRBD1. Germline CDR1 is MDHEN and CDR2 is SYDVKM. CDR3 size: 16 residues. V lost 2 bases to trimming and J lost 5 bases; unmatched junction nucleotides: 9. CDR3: CASSLRDRVSDQPQHF. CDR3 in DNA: TGTGCCAGCAGTTTAAGAGACAGGGTCTCGGATCAGCCCCAGCATTTT.

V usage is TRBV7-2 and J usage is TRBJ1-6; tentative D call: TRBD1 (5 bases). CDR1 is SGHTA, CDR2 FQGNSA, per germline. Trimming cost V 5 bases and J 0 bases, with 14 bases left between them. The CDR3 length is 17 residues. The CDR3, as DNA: TGTGCCAGCAGCCGTATTGGGGGAAGCTCCTATAATTCACCCCTCCACTTT. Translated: CASSRIGGSSYNSPLHF.

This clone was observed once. The CDR3 nucleotides read TGTGCCAGCAACAGGCGGGGACAGGGGGCCTACGAGCAGTACTTC. Translation gives CASNRRGQGAYEQYF. This sequence joins TRBV5-6 and TRBJ2-7; 11 bases fit TRBD1. The CDR3 extends over 15 amino acids. The ends lost 6 bases at V and 2 bases at J; junction bases unmatched: 7. Germline CDR1 and CDR2: SGHDT and YYEEEE.

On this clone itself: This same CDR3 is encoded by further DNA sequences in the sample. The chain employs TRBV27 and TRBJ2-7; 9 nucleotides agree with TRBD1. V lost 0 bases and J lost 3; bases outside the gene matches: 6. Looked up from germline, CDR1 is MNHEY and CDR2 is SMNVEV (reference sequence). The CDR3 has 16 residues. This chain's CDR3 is CASSLSSGTGIYEQYF. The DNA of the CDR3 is TGTGCCAGCAGTTTATCCTCCGGGACAGGGATCTACGAGCAGTACTTC.

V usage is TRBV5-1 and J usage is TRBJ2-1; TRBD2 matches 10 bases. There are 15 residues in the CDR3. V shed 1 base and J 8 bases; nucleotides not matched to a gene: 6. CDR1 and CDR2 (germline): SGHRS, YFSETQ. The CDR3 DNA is TGCGCCAGCAGCTTGAAGCTAGCGGGAGTCTATGAGCAGTTCTTC. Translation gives CASSLKLAGVYEQFF. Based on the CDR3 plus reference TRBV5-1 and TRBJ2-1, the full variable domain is KAGVTQTPRYLIKTRGQQVTLSCSPISGHRSVSWYQQTPGQGLQFLFEYFSETQRNKGNFPGRFSGRQFSNSRSEMNVSTLELGDSALYLCASSLKLAGVYEQFFGPGTRLTVL.

CDR3 residues: CASGDRGANTEAFF. In nucleotides, the CDR3 is TGTGCCAGCGGGGACAGGGGGGCGAACACTGAAGCTTTCTTT. V and J are TRBV11-2 and TRBJ1-1, with 11 bases matching TRBD1. V was clipped by 8 bases and J by 1 base; unmatched bases: 3. Per germline, CDR1 SGHAT and CDR2 FQNNGV. The CDR3 totals 14 residues.

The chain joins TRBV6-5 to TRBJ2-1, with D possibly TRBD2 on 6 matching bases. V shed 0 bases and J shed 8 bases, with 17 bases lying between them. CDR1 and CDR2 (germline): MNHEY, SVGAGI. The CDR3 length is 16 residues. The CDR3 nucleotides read TGTGCCAGCAGTTACTCGACCGGGGAAGGGACTTATGAGCAGTTCTTC. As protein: CASSYSTGEGTYEQFF.

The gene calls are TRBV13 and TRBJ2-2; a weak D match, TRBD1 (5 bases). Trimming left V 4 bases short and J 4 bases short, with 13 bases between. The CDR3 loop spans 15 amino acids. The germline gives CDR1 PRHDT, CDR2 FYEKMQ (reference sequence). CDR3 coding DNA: TGTGCCAGCAGCTCAGGGCAGGGATCCACCGGGGAGCTGTTTTTT. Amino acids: CASSSGQGSTGELFF.

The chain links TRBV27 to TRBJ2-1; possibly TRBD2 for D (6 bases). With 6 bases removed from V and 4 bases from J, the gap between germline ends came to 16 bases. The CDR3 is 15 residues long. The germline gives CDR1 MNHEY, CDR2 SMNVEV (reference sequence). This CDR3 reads CASSPRGGVYNEQFF. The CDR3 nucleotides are TGTGCCAGCAGCCCCCGCGGAGGGGTTTACAATGAGCAGTTCTTC.

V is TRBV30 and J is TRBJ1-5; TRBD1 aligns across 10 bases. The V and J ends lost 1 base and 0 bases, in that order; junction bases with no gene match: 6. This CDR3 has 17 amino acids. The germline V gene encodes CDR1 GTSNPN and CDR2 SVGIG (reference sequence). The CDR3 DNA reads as TGTGCCTGGAGTGCCGGACAGGGGGAGTATAGCAATCAGCCCCAGCATTTT. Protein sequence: CAWSAGQGEYSNQPQHF.

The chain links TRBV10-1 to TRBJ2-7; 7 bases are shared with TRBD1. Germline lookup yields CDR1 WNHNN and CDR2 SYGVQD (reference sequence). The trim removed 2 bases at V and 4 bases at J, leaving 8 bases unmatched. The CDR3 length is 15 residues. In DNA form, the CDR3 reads TGCGCCAGCAGTGAGGGTCGACAGGGTGTATACGAGCAGTACTTC. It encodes CASSEGRQGVYEQYF.

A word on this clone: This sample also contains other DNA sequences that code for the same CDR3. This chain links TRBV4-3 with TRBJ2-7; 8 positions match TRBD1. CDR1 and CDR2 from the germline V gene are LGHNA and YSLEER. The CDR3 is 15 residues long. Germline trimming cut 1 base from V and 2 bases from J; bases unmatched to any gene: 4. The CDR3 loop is CASSQGTGLTYEQYF. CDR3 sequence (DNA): TGCGCCAGCAGCCAAGGGACAGGGTTGACCTACGAGCAGTACTTC.

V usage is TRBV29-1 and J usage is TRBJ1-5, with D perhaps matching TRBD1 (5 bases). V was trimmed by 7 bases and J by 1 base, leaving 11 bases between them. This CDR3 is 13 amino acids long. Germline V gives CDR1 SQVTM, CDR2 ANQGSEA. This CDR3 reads CSAGGGSNQPQHF. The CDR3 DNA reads TGCAGCGCCGGCGGGGGGAGCAATCAGCCCCAGCATTTT.

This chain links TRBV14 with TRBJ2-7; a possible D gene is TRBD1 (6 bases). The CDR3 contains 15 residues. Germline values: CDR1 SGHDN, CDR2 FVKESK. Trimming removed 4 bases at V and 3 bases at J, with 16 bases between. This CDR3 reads CASSPIPGQLYEQYF. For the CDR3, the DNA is TGTGCCAGCAGCCCCATCCCAGGACAGCTCTACGAGCAGTACTTC.

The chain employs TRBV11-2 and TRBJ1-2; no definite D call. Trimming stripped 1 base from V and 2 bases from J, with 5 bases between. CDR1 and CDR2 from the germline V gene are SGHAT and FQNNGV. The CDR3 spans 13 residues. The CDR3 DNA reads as TGTGCCAGCAGCTTAGTTCTCAACTATGGCTACACCTTC. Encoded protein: CASSLVLNYGYTF. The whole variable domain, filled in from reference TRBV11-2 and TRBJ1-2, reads EAGVAQSPRYKIIEKRQSVAFWCNPISGHATLYWYQQILGQGPKLLIQFQNNGVVDDSQLPKDRFSAERLKGVDSTLKIQPAKLEDSAVYLCASSLVLNYGYTFGSGTRLTVV.

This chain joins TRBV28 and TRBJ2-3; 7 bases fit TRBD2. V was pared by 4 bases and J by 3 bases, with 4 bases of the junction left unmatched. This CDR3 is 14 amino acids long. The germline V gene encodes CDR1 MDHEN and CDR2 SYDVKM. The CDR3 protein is CASSSAGSTDTQYF. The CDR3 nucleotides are TGTGCCAGCAGTTCAGCGGGGTCGACAGATACGCAGTATTTT.

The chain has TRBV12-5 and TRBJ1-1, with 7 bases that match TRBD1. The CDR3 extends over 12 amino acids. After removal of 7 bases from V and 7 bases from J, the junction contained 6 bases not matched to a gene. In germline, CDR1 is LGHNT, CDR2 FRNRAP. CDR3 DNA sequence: TGTGCTAGTGCGGGCAGGGGGGATGAAGCTTTCTTT. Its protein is CASAGRGDEAFF.

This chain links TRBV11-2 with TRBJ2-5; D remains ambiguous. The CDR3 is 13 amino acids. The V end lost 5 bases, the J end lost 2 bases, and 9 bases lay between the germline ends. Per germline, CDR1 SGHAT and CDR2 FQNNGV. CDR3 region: CASSAWAQETQYF. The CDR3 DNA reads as TGTGCCAGCAGCGCCTGGGCTCAAGAGACCCAGTACTTC. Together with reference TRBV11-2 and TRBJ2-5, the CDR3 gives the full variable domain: EAGVAQSPRYKIIEKRQSVAFWCNPISGHATLYWYQQILGQGPKLLIQFQNNGVVDDSQLPKDRFSAERLKGVDSTLKIQPAKLEDSAVYLCASSAWAQETQYFGPGTRLLVL.

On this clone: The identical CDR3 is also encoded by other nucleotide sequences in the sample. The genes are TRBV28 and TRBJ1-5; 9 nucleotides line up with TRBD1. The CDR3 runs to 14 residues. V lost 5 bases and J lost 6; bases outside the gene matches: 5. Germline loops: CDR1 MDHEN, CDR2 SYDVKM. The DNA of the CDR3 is TGTGCCAGCAGTGTACAGGGGGCAGGTCAGCCCCAGCATTTT. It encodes CASSVQGAGQPQHF.

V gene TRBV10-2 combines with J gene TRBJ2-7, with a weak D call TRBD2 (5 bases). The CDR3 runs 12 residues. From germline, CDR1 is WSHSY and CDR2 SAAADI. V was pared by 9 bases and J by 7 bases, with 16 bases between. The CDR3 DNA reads TGCGCCAGTCAAGAGGGTTCTGTAGAGCAGTACTTC. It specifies CASQEGSVEQYF.

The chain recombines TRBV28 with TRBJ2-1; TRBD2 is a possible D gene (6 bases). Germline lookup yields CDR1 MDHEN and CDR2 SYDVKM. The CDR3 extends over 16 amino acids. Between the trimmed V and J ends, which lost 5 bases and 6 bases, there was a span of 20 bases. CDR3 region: CASSMGLSNGVNEQFF. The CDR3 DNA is TGTGCCAGCAGTATGGGACTTTCCAATGGGGTCAATGAGCAGTTCTTC.

CDR3 in DNA: TGTGCCAGCAGCTTTTCAGATACGCAGTATTTT. It encodes CASSFSDTQYF. The chain recombines TRBV11-1 with TRBJ2-3, with D unclear. V lost 3 bases and J lost 4, with 2 bases in between. From germline, CDR1 is SGHAT and CDR2 FQDESV (reference sequence). There are 11 residues in the CDR3.